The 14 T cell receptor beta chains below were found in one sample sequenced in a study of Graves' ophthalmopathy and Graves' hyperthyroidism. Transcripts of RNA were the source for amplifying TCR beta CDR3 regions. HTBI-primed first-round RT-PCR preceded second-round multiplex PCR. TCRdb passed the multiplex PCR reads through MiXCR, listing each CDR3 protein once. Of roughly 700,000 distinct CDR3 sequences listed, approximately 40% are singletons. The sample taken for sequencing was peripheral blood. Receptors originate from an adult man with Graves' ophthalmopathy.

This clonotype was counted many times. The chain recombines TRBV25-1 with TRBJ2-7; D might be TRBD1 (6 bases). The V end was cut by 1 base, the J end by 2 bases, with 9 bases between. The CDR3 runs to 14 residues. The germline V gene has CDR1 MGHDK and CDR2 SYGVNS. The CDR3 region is CASSEFEGAYEQYF. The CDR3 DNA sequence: TGTGCCAGCAGTGAATTTGAGGGGGCCTACGAGCAGTACTTC.

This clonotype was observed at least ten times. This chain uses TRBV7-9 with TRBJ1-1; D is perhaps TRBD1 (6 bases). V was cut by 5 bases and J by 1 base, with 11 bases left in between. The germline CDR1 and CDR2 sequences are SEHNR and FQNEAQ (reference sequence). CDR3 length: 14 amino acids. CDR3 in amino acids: CASSVGQTNTEAFF. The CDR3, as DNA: TGTGCCAGCAGCGTTGGACAGACGAACACTGAAGCTTTCTTT. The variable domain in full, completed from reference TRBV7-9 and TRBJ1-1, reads DTGVSQNPRHKITKRGQNVTFRCDPISEHNRLYWYRQTLGQGPEFLTYFQNEAQLEKSRLLSDRFSAERPKGSFSTLEIQRTEQGDSAMYLCASSVGQTNTEAFFGQGTRLTVV.

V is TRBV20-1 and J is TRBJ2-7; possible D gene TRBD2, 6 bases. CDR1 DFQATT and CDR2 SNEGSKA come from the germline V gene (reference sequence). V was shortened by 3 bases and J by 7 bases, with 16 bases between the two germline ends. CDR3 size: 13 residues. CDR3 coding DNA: TGCAGTGCTAGCCCTGGAGGGCCGGGAGAGCAGTACTTC. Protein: CSASPGGPGEQYF.

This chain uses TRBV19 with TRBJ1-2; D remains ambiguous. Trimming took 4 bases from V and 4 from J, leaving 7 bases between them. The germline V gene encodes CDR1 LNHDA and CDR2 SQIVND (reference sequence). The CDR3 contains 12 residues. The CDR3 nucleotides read TGTGCCAGTAGTACCTCTCTCTATGGCTACACCTTC. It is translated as CASSTSLYGYTF.

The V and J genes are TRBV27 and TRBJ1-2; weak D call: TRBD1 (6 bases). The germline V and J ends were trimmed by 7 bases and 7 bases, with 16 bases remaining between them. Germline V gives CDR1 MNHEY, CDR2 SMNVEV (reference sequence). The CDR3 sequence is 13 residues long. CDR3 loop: CASTADRSGGYTF. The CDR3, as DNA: TGTGCCAGCACCGCAGACAGGTCGGGTGGCTACACCTTC.

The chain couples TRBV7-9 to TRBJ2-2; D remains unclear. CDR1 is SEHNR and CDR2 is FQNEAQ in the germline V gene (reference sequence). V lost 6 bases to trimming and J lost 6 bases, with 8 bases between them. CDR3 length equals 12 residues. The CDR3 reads CASSFNSGELFF. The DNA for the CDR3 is TGTGCCAGCAGTTTTAACTCCGGGGAGCTGTTTTTT.

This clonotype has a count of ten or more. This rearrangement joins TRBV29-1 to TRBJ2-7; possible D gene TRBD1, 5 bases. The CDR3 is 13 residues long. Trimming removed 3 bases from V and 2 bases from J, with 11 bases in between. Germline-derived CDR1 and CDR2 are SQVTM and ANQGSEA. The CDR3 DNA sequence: TGCAGCGTTGAGGGCCAGGGCCCCTACGAGCAGTACTTC. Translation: CSVEGQGPYEQYF.

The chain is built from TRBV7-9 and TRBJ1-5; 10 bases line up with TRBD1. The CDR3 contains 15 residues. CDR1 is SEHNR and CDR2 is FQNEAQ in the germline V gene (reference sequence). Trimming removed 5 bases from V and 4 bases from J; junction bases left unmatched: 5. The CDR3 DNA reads TGTGCCAGCAGCGCGACAGGGGGCCCAAATCAGCCCCAGCATTTT. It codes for CASSATGGPNQPQHF.

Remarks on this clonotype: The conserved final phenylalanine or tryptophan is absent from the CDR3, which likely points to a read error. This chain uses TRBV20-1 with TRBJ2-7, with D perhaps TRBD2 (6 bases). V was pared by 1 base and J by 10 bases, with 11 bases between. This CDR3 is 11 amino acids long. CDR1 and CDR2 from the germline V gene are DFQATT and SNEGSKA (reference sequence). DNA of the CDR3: TGCAGTGCTAGAGGGGGGGAGCTACAGTACTCC. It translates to CSARGGELQYS.

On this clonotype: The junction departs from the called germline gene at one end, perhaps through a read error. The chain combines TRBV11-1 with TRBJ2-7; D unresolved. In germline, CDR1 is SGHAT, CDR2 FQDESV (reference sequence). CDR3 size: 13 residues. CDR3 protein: CARSPPDRLQPRF. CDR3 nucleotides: TGTGCCCGCAGCCCCCCCGATAGGCTTCAGCCTAGATTC.

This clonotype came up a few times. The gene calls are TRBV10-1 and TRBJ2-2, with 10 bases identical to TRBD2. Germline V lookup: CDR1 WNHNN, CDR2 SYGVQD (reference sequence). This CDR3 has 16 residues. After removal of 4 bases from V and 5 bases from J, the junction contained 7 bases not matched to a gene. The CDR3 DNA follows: TGCGCCAGCAGTGCAGCTAGCGGGGGACGGACCGGGGAGCTGTTTTTT. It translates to CASSAASGGRTGELFF.

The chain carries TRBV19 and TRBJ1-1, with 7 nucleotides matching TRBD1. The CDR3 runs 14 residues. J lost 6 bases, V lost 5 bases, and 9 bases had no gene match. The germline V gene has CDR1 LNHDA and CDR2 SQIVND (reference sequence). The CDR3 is CASSRTGHPAEAFF. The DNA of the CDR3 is TGTGCCAGTAGTCGGACAGGACACCCCGCTGAAGCTTTCTTT. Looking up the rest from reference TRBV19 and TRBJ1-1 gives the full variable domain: DGGITQSPKYLFRKEGQNVTLSCEQNLNHDAMYWYRQDPGQGLRLIYYSQIVNDFQKGDIAEGYSVSREKKESFPLTVTSAQKNPTAFYLCASSRTGHPAEAFFGQGTRLTVV.

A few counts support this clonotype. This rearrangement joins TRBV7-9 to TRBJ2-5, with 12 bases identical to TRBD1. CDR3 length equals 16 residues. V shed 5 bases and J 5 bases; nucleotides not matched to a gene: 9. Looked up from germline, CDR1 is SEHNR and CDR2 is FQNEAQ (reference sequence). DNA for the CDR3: TGTGCCAGCAGCCCCGGGGGACAGGGGGCCGGGGAGACCCAGTACTTC. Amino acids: CASSPGGQGAGETQYF.

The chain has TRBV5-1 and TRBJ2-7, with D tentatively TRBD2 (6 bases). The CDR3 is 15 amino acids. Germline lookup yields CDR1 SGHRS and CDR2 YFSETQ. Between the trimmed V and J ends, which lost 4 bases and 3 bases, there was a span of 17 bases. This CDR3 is CASSTDGGGGYEQYF. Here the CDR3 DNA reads TGCGCCAGCAGCACGGACGGGGGAGGAGGCTACGAGCAGTACTTC.